This T cell receptor beta chain was sequenced in a study of a mutant IDH1 vaccine in newly diagnosed glioma (dated by TCRdb to about 2021). For the study in its entirety: Across visits V03 through V10, patients got a total of eight vaccinations, given in weeks 1, 3, 5, 7, 11, 15, 19 and 23. Vaccination began 4-6 weeks after radiotherapy alone, or alongside temozolomide cycles in the chemotherapy-containing groups. Of the roughly 32 patients who were treated, around 60% were male and approximately 40% were female, and the mean age was about 40 years. Before enrollment, most patients had been given radiochemotherapy with temozolomide as standard therapy, while the rest had received either radiotherapy alone or temozolomide alone. Peripheral blood samples were drawn at six visits, namely V03 (baseline), V05, V07, V10, V12 and V13. For exploratory analyses, around 26 treated patients had longitudinal TCRB deep sequencing done wherever samples were available.

The CDR3 has 12 amino acids, counting the end cysteine and phenylalanine. The CDR3 DNA has 36 bases and is translated from base 1. V and J lose 3 bases and 17 bases, and a span of 17 bases separates them. Sequences SGHRS (CDR1) and YFSETQ (CDR2) are obtained from the germline V gene. Concerning this clone: Its specific antigen is unknown. Per-nucleotide qualities are absent, and no much larger clonotype sits a single base away.

Points the paper makes about the study in general: Immune responses induced by the vaccine were seen in around 93% of patients across multiple MHC alleles. The authors noted that analyses of patient blood samples could not be reproduced because of sample limitations. Pseudoprogression seemed to be unrelated to changes in the top peripheral T cell clonotypes found by TCRB sequencing. PBMC samples for TCRB deep sequencing were selected based on availability.

In light of the paper, this sample's time point label describes: week 11, during vaccination. Each vaccine dose, consisting of 300 ug of a 20-mer mutant IDH1 peptide in Montanide, was administered subcutaneously with topical imiquimod. All donors had newly diagnosed IDH1-mutant astrocytomas of WHO grade 3 or 4 that showed loss of nuclear ATRX. The samples were drawn from NOA16, a multicentre, single-arm, open-label phase I trial in Germany that tested a mutant IDH1 peptide vaccine in humans for the first time. The DNeasy Blood and Tissue Kit was used to extract genomic DNA from EDTA blood for TCRB sequencing. The method was the immunoSEQ multiplex PCR assay. Rearranged TCR beta chain sequences were amplified using the hsTCRB Kit according to the manufacturer's protocol. Sequencing of TCRB libraries was carried out on an Illumina MiSeq. As for how the authors treated the data: Demultiplexing, trimming and gene mapping were performed with the kit vendor's proprietary platform. TCRdb took over this immuneACCESS table, retaining in-frame rearrangements with V and J assigned. Such tables are incomplete; in checked studies, under half of the missing clones stem from an unresolved V gene, and the remainder is unexplained. The V and J calls and clone size are taken from that table; D and trimming were inferred from the DNA. This sample gives around 120,000 clones in total; 80% of them show up just once. Approximately 5% of the sample comes from the top ten.

The sample was PBMCs, taken from a glioma patient whose treatment included an IDH1 peptide vaccine. The receptor's source is a middle-aged man with glioma. This receptor chain uses TRBV5-1 and TRBJ1-4; confidence is insufficient to name the D gene. Here the CDR3 is given as CASSSEGSVLFF. The nucleotide sequence is TGCGCCAGCAGCTCCGAGGGCAGTGTCCTTTTTTTT.